This T cell receptor (beta chain) was recorded in a study of T cell clonality in common variable immunodeficiency. CDR1 and CDR2 from the germline V gene are KGHSH and LQKENI. Trimming took 5 bases from V and 3 from J; bases not matched to a gene: 15. This CDR3 comprises 18 residues. All CVID subjects were on immunoglobulin replacement for at least one year. Profiled with immunoSEQ multiplex PCR; TCRdb holds only in-frame clones, not every one. The repertoire consists of over 30,000 clones, none detected only once. Points on this clone: Its antigen remains unidentified. Read coverage stops 3 residues before the CDR3 terminus; the germline J gene supplies the remainder.

Study-wide findings and caveats: Common variable immunodeficiency TCR beta sequences reportedly had fewer deletions and N-nucleotide insertions. Authors noted CVID clonality's cause needs subpopulation repertoire sequencing.

The clonotype was recovered from a human donor with common variable immunodeficiency. The sample was peripheral blood mononuclear cells. The chain joins TRBV18 to TRBJ2-7, with 11 bases that match TRBD1. The sequenced part of the CDR3 DNA is TGTGCCAGCTCATCAAGGACAGGGGGCAGGGAAAGAGTCTACGAG. It specifies CASSSRTGGRERVYE. The entire CDR3 is CASSSRTGGRERVYEQYF.